The rows below give T cell receptor beta chains drawn from one sample of a study of blood T cell repertoires in COVID-19. Method: immunoSEQ multiplex PCR; TCRdb's copy keeps in-frame clones and lacks some. The sample contains roughly 120,000 clones, over 60% of which appear only once. The specimen was peripheral blood. Receptor source: an elderly woman with acute or convalescent COVID-19. Both conserved end residues are part of each CDR3. A D gene is named only where the DNA matches it firmly. Size is stated for part of the rows, as once, few or many counts, or as a class when the clone is expanded.

TRBV5-6	TRBJ1-1	-	-	TGTGCCAGCAGCTTGATAGGGGAAAACACTGAAGCTTTCTTT	CASSLIGENTEAFF
TRBV9	TRBJ2-5	TRBD2	-	TGTGCCAGCAGCGTAGCCGCGGGGGAGCAAGAGACCCAGTACTTC	CASSVAAGEQETQYF
TRBV27	TRBJ2-7	TRBD2	-	TGTGCCAGCAGTACTAGCGGGAGGATCACCTACGAGCAGTACTTC	CASSTSGRITYEQYF
TRBV18	TRBJ2-3	-	-	TGTGCCAGCTCAGCAATGTCGGTTGGCACAGATACGCAGTATTTT	CASSAMSVGTDTQYF
TRBV23-1	TRBJ1-5	TRBD1	-	TGCGCCAGCAGTCGACGGACAGGGAAGGATCAGCCCCAGCATTTT	CASSRRTGKDQPQHF
TRBV9	TRBJ2-5	TRBD2	-	TGTGCCAGCAGCGTAGTGGGCGGGGGCCAAGAGACCCAGTACTTC	CASSVVGGGQETQYF
TRBV11-2	TRBJ2-5	TRBD2	-	TGTGCCAGCAGCCCTACGACGGGACTAGCGGGGCGATCGACCCAGTACTTC	CASSPTTGLAGRSTQYF
TRBV5-1	TRBJ2-7	-	-	TGCGCCAGCAGCGTGACGGGGATATACGAGCAGTACTTC	CASSVTGIYEQYF
TRBV5-1	TRBJ2-3	-	-	TGCGCCAGCAGCTTCACGGGTAGAAGCACAGATACGCAGTATTTT	CASSFTGRSTDTQYF
TRBV3-1/TRBV3-2	TRBJ1-2	-	-	TGTGCCAGCACTTCAACGGGCTATGGCTACACCTTC	CASTSTGYGYTF
TRBV5-8	TRBJ1-3	-	-	TGTGCCAGCAGCCTGGCGCTTCGGAACACCATATATTTT	CASSLALRNTIYF
TRBV4-2	TRBJ1-6	-	-	TGTGCCAGCAGCCCTCCGGTAGACAGTCCCTATAATTCACCCCTCCACTTT	CASSPPVDSPYNSPLHF
TRBV19	TRBJ1-4	TRBD1	-	TGTGCCAGTACGGGTGGCGGGACAGGGGGTTCCCGGAAACTGTTTTTT	CASTGGGTGGSRKLFF
TRBV7-9	TRBJ2-7	TRBD1	once	TGTGCCAGCAGCCCATGGGTCGGGACAGCCTCCTACGAGCAGTACTTC	CASSPWVGTASYEQYF
TRBV5-6	TRBJ1-6	TRBD1	-	TGTGCCAGCAGCTCTACAGGGGGCGAATCACCCCTCCACTTT	CASSSTGGESPLHF
TRBV27	TRBJ2-5	-	few	TGTGCCAGCAGCCCAGGGTTGGAGACCCAGTACTTC	CASSPGLETQYF
TRBV4-1	TRBJ2-2	-	few	TGCGCCAGCAGCCTCTCAAGCGGGTACACCGGGGAGCTGTTTTTT	CASSLSSGYTGELFF
TRBV4-1	TRBJ2-7	TRBD2	-	TGCGCCAGCAGCCTGCCCCTAGCGGCCCAATTAATCGAGCAGTACTTC	CASSLPLAAQLIEQYF
TRBV6-5	TRBJ1-2	-	-	TGTGCCAGCAGTTACTCGGCCAGCCTAGGTGGCTACACCTTC	CASSYSASLGGYTF
TRBV2	TRBJ1-2	-	-	TGTGCCAGCAGTGAACGTCAGCAGGGCAATGGCTACACCTTC	CASSERQQGNGYTF
TRBV6-6	TRBJ2-3	TRBD2	-	TGTGCCAGCAATCGAAGGGGGACGGGACTAGCGGGAACAGATACGCAGTATTTT	CASNRRGTGLAGTDTQYF
TRBV7-9	TRBJ1-2	-	few	TGTGCCAGCAGCCCAACGCGTCCGCCTGGCTACACCTTC	CASSPTRPPGYTF
TRBV30	TRBJ2-1	TRBD1	-	TGTGCCTTTTTAGGGGTACAGGGGGGACCTTCCTACAATGAGCAGTTCTTC	CAFLGVQGGPSYNEQFF
TRBV6-5	TRBJ1-2	TRBD1	-	TGTGCCAGCACTCCCGGGACAGGGTTTAGCTATGGCTACACCTTC	CASTPGTGFSYGYTF
TRBV10-3	TRBJ2-5	-	-	TGTGCCATCAGTGAGTCGTACGGGGGGCCTCAAGAGACCCAGTACTTC	CAISESYGGPQETQYF
TRBV6-5	TRBJ1-2	-	-	TGTGCCAGCAGTTCAACAGGGAACTATGGCTACACCTTC	CASSSTGNYGYTF
TRBV7-2	TRBJ1-5	TRBD1	-	TGTGCCAGCAGCTTAGCGGGACAGGGAGACAATCAGCCCCAGCATTTT	CASSLAGQGDNQPQHF
TRBV6-4	TRBJ2-3	TRBD2	once	TGTGCCAGCAGTGACGGGGGGGAAACCACAGATACGCAGTATTTT	CASSDGGETTDTQYF
TRBV9	TRBJ2-7	-	-	-	CASSVALGIEREKYF
TRBV13	TRBJ2-7	-	-	TGTGCCAGCAGCCCCCGGGACACTATAGGGCAGTACTTC	CASSPRDTIGQYF
TRBV5-4	TRBJ1-2	TRBD1	-	TGTGCCAGCAGCTCTTTTCAGGGGGCGGGCTATGGCTACACCTTC	CASSSFQGAGYGYTF
TRBV30	TRBJ2-3	TRBD1	-	TGTGCCTGGAAGCAGGGGGCAGTGACAGATACGCAGTATTTT	CAWKQGAVTDTQYF
TRBV30	TRBJ1-3	-	-	TGTGCCGGACGTTATATCAGGGACTTTGGAAACACCATATATTTT	CAGRYIRDFGNTIYF
TRBV6-4	TRBJ1-1	-	-	TGTGCCAGCAGTAAGTCTAACAGGGAGAACACTGAAGCTTTCTTT	CASSKSNRENTEAFF
TRBV30	TRBJ2-3	-	-	TGTGCCTGGAGTGTAAGGGGAACTCGCACGAATACGCAGTATTTT	CAWSVRGTRTNTQYF